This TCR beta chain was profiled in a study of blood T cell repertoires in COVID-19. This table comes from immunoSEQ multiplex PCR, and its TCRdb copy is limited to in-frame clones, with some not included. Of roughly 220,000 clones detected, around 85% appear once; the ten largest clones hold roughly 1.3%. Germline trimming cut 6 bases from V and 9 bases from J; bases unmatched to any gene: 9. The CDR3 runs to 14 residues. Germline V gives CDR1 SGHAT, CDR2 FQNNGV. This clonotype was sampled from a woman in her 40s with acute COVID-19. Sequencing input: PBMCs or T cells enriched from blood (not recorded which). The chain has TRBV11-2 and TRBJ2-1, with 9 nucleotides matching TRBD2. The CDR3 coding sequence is TGTGCCAGCAGGCCGACGATTAGCGGGGGTGAGCAGTTCTTC. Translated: CASRPTISGGEQFF.